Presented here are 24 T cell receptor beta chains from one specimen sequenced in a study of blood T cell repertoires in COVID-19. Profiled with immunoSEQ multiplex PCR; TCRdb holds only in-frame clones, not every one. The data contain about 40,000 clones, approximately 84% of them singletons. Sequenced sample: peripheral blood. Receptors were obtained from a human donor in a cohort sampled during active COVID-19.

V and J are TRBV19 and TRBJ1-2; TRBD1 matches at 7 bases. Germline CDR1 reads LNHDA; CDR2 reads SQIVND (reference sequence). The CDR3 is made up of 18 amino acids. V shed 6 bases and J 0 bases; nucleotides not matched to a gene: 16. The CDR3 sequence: CASRLRSGRGAANYGYTF. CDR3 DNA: TGTGCCAGTAGACTACGATCGGGCAGGGGGGCCGCTAACTATGGCTACACCTTC.

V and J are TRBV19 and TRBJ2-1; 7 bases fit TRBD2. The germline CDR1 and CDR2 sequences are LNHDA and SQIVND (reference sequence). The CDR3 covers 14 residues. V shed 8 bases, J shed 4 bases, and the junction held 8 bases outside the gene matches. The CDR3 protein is CASGVRGRYNEQFF. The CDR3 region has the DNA TGTGCCAGTGGTGTGCGGGGGAGGTACAATGAGCAGTTCTTC.

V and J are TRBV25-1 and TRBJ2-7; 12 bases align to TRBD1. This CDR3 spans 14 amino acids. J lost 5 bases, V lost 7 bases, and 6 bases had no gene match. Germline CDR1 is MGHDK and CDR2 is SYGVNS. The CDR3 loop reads CASTGTGGYHEQYF. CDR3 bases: TGTGCCAGCACAGGGACAGGGGGCTACCACGAGCAGTACTTC.

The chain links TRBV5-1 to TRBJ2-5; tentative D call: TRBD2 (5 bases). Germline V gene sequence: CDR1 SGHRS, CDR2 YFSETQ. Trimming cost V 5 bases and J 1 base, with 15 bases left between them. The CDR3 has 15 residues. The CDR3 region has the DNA TGCGCCAGCAGGAGGGCCCTAGCATCCCAAGAGACCCAGTACTTC. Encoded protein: CASRRALASQETQYF.

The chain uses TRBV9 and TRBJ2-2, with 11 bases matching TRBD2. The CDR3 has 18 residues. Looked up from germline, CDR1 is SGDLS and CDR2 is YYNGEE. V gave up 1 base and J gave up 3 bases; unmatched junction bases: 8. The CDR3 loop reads CASSVSLAGGLDTGELFF. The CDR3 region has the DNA TGTGCCAGCAGCGTAAGCCTAGCGGGGGGCCTAGACACCGGGGAGCTGTTTTTT.

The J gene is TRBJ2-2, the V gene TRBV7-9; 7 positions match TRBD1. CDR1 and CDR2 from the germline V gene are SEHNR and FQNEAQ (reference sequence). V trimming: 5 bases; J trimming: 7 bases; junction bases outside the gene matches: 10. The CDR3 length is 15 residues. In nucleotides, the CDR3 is TGTGCCAGCAGCCCCCGACAGGGTGAGAACGGGGAGCTGTTTTTT. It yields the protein CASSPRQGENGELFF.

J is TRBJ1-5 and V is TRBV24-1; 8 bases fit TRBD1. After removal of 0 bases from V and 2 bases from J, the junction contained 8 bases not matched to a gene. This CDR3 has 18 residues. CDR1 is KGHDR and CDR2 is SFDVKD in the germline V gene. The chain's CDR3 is CATSDLRGYRGCNQPQHF. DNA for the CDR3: TGTGCCACCAGTGATTTGCGAGGTTACAGGGGGTGCAATCAGCCCCAGCATTTT.

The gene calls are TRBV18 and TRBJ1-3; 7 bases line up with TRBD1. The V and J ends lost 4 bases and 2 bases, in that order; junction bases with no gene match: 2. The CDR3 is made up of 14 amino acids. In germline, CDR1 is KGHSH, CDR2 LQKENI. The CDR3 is CASSRTGAGNTIYF. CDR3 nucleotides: TGTGCCAGCTCACGAACAGGGGCTGGAAACACCATATATTTT.

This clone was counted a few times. CDR3 sequence: CASSPGTMRKFF. For the CDR3, the DNA is TGTGCCAGCAGCCCGGGGACTATGCGTAAGTTCTTC. The V call is TRBV6-2 or TRBV6-3, the J call TRBJ2-1; 7 positions match TRBD2. The J segment lost 14 bases and the V segment lost 6 bases, leaving 10 bases of the junction unmatched. The CDR3 runs to 12 residues. Germline V lookup: CDR1 MNHEY, CDR2 SVGEGT.

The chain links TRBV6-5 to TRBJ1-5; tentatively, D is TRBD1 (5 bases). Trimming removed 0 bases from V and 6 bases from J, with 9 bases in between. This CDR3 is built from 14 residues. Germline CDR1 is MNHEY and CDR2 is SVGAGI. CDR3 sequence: CASSYSGEGQPQHF. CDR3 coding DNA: TGTGCCAGCAGTTACTCAGGGGAGGGTCAGCCCCAGCATTTT.

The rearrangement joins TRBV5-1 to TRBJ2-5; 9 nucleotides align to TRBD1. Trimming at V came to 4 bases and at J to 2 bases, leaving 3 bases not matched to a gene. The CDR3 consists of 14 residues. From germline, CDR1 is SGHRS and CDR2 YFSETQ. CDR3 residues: CASSLGTGQETQYF. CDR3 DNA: TGCGCCAGCAGCCTAGGGACAGGGCAAGAGACCCAGTACTTC.

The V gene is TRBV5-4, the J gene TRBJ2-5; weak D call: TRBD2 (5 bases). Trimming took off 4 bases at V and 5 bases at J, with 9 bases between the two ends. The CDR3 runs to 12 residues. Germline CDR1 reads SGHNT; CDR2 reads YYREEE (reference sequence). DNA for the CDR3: TGTGCCAGCAGCCTTGGGGAGGAGACCCAGTACTTC. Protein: CASSLGEETQYF.

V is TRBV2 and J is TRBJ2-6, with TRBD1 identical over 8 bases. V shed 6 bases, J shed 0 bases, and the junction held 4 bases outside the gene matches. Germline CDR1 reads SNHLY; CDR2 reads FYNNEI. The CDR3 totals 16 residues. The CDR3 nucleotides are TGTGCCAGCAGCGGACAGGGAAGCTCTGGGGCCAACGTCCTGACTTTC. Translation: CASSGQGSSGANVLTF. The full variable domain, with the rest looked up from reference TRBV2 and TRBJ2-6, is EPEVTQTPSHQVTQMGQEVILRCVPISNHLYFYWYRQILGQKVEFLVSFYNNEISEKSEIFDDQFSVERPDGSNFTLKIRSTKLEDSAMYFCASSGQGSSGANVLTFGAGSRLTVL.

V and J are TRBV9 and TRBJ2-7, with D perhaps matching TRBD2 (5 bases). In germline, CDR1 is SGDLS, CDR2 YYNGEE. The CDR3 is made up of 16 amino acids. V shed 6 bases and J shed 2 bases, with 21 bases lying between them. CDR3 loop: CASTPGRGGFPYEQYF. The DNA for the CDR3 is TGTGCCAGCACCCCAGGCCGGGGTGGGTTCCCCTACGAGCAGTACTTC. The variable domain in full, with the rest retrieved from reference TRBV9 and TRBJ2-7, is DSGVTQTPKHLITATGQRVTLRCSPRSGDLSVYWYQQSLDQGLQFLIQYYNGEERAKGNILERFSAQQFPDLHSELNLSSLELGDSALYFCASTPGRGGFPYEQYFGPGTRLTVT.

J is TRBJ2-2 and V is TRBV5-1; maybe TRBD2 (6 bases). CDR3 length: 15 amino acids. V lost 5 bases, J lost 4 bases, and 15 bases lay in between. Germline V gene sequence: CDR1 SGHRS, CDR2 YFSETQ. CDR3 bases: TGCGCCAGCAGTTTGAATGGGGGGAGCACCGGGGAGCTGTTTTTT. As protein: CASSLNGGSTGELFF.

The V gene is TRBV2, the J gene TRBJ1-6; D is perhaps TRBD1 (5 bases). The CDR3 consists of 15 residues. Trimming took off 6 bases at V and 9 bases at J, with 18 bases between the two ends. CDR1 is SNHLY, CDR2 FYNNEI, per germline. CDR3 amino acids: CASRTDAWGGSPLHF. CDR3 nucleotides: TGTGCCAGCAGGACCGACGCGTGGGGGGGTTCACCCCTCCACTTT.

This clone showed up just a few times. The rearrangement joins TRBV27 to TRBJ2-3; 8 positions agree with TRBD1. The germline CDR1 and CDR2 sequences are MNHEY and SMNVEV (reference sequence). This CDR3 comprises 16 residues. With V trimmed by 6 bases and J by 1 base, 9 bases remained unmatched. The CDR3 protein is CASRDYPGQGTDTQYF. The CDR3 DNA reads TGTGCCAGCAGGGACTATCCGGGACAGGGCACAGATACGCAGTATTTT.

CDR3 in amino acids: CASSPGQPQHF. The CDR3 nucleotides are TGTGCCAGCAGCCCCGGTCAGCCCCAGCATTTT. The chain employs TRBV5-7 and TRBJ1-5, with D unresolved. TRBV5-7 has ORF status, its function being uncertain. The CDR3 totals 11 residues. V lost 4 bases to trimming and J lost 6 bases, with 5 bases between them.

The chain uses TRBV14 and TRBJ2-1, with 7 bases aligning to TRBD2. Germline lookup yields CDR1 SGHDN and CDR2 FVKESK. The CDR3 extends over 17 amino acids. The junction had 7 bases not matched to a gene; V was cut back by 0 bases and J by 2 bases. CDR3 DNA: TGTGCCAGCAGCCAAGATCCGGGGGGAAAAGCCTACAATGAGCAGTTCTTC. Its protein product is CASSQDPGGKAYNEQFF.

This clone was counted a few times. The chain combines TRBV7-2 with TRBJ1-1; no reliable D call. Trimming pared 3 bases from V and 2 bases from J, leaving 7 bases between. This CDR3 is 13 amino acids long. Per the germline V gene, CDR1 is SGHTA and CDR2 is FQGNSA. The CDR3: CASSLSVNTEAFF. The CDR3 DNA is TGTGCCAGCAGCTTGTCCGTAAACACTGAAGCTTTCTTT.

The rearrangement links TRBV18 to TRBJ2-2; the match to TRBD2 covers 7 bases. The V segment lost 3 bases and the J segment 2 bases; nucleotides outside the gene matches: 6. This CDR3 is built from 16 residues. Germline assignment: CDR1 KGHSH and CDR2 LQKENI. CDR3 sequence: CASSPRGTINTGELFF. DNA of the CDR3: TGTGCCAGCTCACCGCGCGGGACTATAAACACCGGGGAGCTGTTTTTT.

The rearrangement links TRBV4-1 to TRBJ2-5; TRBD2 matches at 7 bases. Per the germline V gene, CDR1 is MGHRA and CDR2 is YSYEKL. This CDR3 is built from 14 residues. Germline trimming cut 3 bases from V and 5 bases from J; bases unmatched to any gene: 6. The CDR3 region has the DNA TGCGCCAGCAGCCAGGGGGGGTCGTTGGAGACCCAGTACTTC. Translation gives CASSQGGSLETQYF.

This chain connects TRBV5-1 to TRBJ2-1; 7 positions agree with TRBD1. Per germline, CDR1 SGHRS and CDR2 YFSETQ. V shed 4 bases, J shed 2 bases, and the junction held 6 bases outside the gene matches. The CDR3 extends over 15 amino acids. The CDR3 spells CASSHRQGTYNEQFF. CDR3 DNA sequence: TGCGCCAGCAGCCATAGACAGGGCACCTACAATGAGCAGTTCTTC.

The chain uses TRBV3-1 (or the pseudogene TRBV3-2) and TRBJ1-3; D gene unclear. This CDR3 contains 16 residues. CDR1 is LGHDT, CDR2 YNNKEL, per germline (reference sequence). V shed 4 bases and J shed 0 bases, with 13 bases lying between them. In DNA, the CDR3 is TGTGCCAGCAGCCCGCGGCCTTCTCGCTCTGGAAACACCATATATTTT. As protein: CASSPRPSRSGNTIYF.